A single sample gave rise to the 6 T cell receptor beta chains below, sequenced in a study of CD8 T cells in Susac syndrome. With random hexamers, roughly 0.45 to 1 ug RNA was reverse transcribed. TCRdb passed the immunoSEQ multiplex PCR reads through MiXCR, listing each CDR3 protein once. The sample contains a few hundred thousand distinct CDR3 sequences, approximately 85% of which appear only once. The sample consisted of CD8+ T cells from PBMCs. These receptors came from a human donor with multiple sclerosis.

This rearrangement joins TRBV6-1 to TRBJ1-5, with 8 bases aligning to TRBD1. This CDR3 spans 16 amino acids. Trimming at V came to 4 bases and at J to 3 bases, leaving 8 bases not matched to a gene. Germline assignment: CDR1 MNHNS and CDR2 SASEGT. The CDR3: CASSGGTGLINQPQHF. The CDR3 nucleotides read TGTGCCAGCAGTGGGGGGACAGGTTTAATCAATCAGCCCCAGCATTTT.

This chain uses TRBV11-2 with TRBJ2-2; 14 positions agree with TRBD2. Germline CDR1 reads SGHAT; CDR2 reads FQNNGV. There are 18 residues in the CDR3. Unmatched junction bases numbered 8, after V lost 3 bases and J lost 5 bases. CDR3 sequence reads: CASSFRTSGGLRTGELFF. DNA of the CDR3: TGTGCCAGCAGCTTCCGGACTAGCGGGGGGTTAAGGACCGGGGAGCTGTTTTTT.

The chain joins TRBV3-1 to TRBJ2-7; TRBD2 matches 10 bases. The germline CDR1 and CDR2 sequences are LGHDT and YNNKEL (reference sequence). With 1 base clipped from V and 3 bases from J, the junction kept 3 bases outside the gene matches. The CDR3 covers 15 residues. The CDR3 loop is CASSQGTSGGYEQYF. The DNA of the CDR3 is TGTGCCAGCAGCCAAGGGACTAGCGGCGGCTACGAGCAGTACTTC.

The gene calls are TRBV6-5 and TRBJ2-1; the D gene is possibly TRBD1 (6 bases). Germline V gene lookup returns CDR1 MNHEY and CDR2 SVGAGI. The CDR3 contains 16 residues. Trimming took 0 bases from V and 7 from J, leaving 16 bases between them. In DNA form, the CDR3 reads TGTGCCAGCAGTTACTCGAGTACTCTACAGGGAAATGAGCAGTTCTTC. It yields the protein CASSYSSTLQGNEQFF.

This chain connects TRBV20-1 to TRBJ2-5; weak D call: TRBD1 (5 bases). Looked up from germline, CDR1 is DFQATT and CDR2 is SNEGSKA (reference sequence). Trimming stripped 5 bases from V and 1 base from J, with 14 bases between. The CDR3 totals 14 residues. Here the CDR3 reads CSAPHQGRQETQYF. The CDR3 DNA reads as TGCAGTGCTCCGCACCAGGGTCGCCAAGAGACCCAGTACTTC.

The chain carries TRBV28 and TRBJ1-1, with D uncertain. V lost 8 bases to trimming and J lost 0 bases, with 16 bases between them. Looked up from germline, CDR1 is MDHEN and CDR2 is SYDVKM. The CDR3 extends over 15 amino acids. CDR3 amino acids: CASGFSSGMNTEAFF. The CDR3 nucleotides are TGTGCCAGCGGATTCAGCAGCGGAATGAACACTGAAGCTTTCTTT.